Included here is one T cell receptor (beta chain) sequence, with context. Germline-derived CDR1 and CDR2 are MNHNS and SASEGT. CDR3 length: 14 residues. As every portion of the isolated RNA was reverse transcribed, the sequencing read expressed TCRB transcripts. Profiling relied on immunoSEQ multiplex PCR, and the TCRdb table lists in-frame clones only, not all of them. The sample yields roughly 380,000 clones, around 20% seen once. This entry belongs to a study of beta chain features in type 1 diabetes. Sequenced sample: naive CD4+ T cells from blood. The rearrangement links TRBV6-1 to TRBJ2-5, with D perhaps matching TRBD1 (6 bases). The closer fit of TRBJ2-7 to the DNA end suggests the J call may be wrong. This receptor was obtained from a woman aged 18-29 years in good health. The CDR3 bases are TGTGCCAGCAGTGACCTGTTGAGGGGGACCGAGCAGTACTTC. Translated, it gives CASSDLLRGTEQYF.